The present T cell receptor beta chain was sequenced within a study of blood T cells in healthy people across ages. J gave up 1 base and V 4 bases, and 4 bases lay outside the gene matches. CDR3 length equals 15 residues. Germline CDR1 and CDR2: MNHNS and SASEGT. Regarding this clonotype: The antigen is unknown.

Peripheral blood from each donor was collected in a volume of 9.5 to 10 milliliters. A second about 7 to 12 cycle PCR used barcoded and J-beta primers. From the 5' RACE reads, TCRdb called clonotypes with MiXCR, one entry per CDR3 protein. The repertoire includes around 780,000 distinct CDR3 sequences, 56% of them detected once, and 25% to 30% sits in the top ten. Whole-study results and caveats: Age showed a roughly linear inverse relationship with TCR beta diversity per million T cells.

The receptor was isolated from a man aged 40-55 years in good health. The sequencing sample was made of blood. The chain is built from TRBV6-1 and TRBJ1-5; 7 bases match TRBD1. CDR3 region: CASSAMGQSNQPQHF. The DNA for the CDR3 is TGTGCCAGCAGTGCCATGGGACAGAGCAATCAGCCCCAGCATTTT.